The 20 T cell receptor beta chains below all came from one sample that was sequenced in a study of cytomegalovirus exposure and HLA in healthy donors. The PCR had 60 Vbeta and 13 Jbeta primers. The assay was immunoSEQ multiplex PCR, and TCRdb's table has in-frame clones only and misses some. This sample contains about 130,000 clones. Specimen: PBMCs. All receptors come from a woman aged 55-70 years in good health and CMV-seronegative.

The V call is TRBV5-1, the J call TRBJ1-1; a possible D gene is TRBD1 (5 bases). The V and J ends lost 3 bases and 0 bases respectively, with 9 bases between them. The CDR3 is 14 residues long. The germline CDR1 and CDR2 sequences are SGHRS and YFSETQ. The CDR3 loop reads CASSSRDMNTEAFF. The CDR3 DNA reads TGCGCCAGCAGCTCCAGGGATATGAACACTGAAGCTTTCTTT.

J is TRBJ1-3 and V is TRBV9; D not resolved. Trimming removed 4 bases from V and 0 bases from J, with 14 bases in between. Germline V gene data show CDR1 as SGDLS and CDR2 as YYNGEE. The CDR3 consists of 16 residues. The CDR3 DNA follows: TGTGCCAGCAGCCCGGACTTCGGAAGCTCTGGAAACACCATATATTTT. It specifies CASSPDFGSSGNTIYF.

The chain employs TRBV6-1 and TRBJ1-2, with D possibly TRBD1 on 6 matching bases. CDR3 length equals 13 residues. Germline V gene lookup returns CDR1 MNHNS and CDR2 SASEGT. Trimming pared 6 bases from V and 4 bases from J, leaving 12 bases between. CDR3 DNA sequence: TGTGCCAGCAGAGTCGGGACACTCTATGGCTACACCTTC. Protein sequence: CASRVGTLYGYTF.

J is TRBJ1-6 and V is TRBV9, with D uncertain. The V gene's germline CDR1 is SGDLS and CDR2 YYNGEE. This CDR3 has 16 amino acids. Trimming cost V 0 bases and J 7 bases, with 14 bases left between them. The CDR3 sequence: CASSVDEGKVNSPLHF. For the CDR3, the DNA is TGTGCCAGCAGCGTAGATGAGGGCAAGGTGAATTCACCCCTCCACTTT.

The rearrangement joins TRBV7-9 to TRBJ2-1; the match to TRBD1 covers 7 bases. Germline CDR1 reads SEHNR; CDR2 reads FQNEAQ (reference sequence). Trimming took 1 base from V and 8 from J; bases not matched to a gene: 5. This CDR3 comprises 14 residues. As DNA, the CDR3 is TGTGCCAGCAGCTTAGAGACAGGGAACCATGAGCAGTTCTTC. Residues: CASSLETGNHEQFF.

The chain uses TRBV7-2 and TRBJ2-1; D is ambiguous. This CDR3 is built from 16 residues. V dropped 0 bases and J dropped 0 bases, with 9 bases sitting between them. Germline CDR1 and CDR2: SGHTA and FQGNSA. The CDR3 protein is CASSLAVTGSYNEQFF. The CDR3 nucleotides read TGTGCCAGCAGCTTAGCAGTAACCGGCTCCTACAATGAGCAGTTCTTC.

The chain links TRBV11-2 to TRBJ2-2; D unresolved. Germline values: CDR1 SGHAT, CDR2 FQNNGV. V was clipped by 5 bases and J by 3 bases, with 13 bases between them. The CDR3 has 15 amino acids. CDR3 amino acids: CASSGALLYTGELFF. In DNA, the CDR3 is TGTGCCAGCAGCGGAGCCCTCTTGTACACCGGGGAGCTGTTTTTT.

CDR3 nucleotide sequence: TGCGCCAGCAGCTATAGTTCGGCGGGGAGATACGAGCAGTACTTC. It yields the protein CASSYSSAGRYEQYF. The chain employs TRBV5-1 and TRBJ2-7, with D perhaps matching TRBD2 (6 bases). This CDR3 has 15 amino acids. V was clipped by 3 bases and J by 4 bases, with 17 bases between them. Germline V gene sequence: CDR1 SGHRS, CDR2 YFSETQ.

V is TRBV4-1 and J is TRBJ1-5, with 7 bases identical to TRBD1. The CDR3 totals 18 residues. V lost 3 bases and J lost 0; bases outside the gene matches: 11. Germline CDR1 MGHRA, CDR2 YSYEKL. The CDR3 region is CASSHARGRAYSNQPQHF. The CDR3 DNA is TGCGCCAGCAGCCATGCCAGGGGGAGAGCTTATAGCAATCAGCCCCAGCATTTT.

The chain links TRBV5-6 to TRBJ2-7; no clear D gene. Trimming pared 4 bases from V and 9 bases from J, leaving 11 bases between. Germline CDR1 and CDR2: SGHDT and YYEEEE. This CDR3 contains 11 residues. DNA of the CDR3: TGTGCCAGCAGCGGGCTATCCGTGCAGTACTTC. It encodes CASSGLSVQYF.

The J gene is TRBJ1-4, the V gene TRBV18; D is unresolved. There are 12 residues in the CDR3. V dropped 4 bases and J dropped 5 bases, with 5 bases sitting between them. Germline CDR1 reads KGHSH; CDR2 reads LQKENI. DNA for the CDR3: TGTGCCAGCTCACGCGGGAATGAAAAACTGTTTTTT. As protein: CASSRGNEKLFF.

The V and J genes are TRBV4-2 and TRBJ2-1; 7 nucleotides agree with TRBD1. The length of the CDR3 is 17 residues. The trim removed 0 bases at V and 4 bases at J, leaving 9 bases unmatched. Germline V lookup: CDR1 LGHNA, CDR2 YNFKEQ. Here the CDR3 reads CASSQESRDRLYNEQFF. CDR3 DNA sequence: TGTGCCAGCAGCCAAGAATCCCGGGACAGACTATACAATGAGCAGTTCTTC.

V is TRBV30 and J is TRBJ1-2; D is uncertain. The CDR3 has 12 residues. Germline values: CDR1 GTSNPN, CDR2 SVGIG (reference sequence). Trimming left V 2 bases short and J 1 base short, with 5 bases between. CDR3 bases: TGTGCCTGGAGTCGGGGTAACTATGGCTACACCTTC. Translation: CAWSRGNYGYTF. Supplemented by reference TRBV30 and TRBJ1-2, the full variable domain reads SQTIHQWPATLVQPVGSPLSLECTVEGTSNPNLYWYRQAAGRGLQLLFYSVGIGQISSEVPQNLSASRPQDRQFILSSKKLLLSDSGFYLCAWSRGNYGYTFGSGTRLTVV.

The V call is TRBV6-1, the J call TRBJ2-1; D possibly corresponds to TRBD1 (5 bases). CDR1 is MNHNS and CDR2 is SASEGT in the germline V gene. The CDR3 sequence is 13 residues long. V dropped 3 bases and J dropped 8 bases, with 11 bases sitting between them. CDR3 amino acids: CASSESPGHEQFF. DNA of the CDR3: TGTGCCAGCAGTGAGAGTCCAGGGCATGAGCAGTTCTTC.

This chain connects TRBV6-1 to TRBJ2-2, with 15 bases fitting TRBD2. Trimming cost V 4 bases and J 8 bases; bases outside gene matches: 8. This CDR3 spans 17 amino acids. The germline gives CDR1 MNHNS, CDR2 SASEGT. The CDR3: CASSALGLAGGKGELFF. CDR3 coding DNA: TGTGCCAGCAGTGCCCTCGGACTAGCGGGGGGGAAAGGGGAGCTGTTTTTT.

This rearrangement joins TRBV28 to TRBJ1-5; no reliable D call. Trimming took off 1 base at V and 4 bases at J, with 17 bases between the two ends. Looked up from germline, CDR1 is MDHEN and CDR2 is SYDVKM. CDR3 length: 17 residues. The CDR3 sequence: CASSLYRGFWGNQPQHF. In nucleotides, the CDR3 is TGTGCCAGCAGTTTATATCGGGGATTTTGGGGAAATCAGCCCCAGCATTTT.

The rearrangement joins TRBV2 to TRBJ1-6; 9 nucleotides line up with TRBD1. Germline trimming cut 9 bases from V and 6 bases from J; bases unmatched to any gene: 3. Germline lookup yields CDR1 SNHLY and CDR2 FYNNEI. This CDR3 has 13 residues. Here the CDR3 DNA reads TGTGCCAGGAGGACAGGGGTTAATTCACCCCTCCACTTT. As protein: CARRTGVNSPLHF.

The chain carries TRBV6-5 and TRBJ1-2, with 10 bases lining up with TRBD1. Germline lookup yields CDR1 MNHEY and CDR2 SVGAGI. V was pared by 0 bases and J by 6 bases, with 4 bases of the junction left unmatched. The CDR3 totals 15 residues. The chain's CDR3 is CASSYSGTGDDGYTF. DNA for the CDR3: TGTGCCAGCAGTTACTCCGGGACAGGGGATGATGGCTACACCTTC.

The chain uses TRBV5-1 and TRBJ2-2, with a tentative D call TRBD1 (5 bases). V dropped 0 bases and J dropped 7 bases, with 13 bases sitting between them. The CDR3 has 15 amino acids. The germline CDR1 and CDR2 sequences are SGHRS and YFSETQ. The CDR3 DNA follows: TGCGCCAGCAGCTTGGAGGCAGGGCGCGGCGGGGAGCTGTTTTTT. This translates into CASSLEAGRGGELFF.

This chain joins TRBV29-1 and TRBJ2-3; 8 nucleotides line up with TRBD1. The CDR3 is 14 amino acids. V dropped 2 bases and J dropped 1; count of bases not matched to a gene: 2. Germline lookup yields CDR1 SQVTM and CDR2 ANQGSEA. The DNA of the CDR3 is TGCAGCGTTGAACTGGACAGGGGCACAGATACGCAGTATTTT. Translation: CSVELDRGTDTQYF.